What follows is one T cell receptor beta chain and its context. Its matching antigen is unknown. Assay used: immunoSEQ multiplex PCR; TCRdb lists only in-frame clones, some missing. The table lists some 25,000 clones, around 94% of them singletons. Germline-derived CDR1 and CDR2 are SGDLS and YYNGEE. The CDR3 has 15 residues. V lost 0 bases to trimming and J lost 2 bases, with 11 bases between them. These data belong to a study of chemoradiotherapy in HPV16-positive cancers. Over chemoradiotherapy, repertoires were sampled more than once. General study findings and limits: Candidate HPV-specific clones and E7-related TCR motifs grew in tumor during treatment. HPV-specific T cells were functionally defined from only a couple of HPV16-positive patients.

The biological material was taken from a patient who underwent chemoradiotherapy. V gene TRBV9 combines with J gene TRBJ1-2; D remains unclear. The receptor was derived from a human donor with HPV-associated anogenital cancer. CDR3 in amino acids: CASSVGSSPNYGYTF. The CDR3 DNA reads TGTGCCAGCAGCGTAGGTTCAAGTCCGAACTATGGCTACACCTTC.